A selection of T cell receptor beta chains follows, all from one sample in a study of Graves' ophthalmopathy and Graves' hyperthyroidism. Each CDR3 protein is one row after TCRdb ran MiXCR on the multiplex PCR reads. The data contain roughly 400,000 distinct CDR3 sequences, approximately 15% of them seen just once; the ten biggest clones take up roughly 7%. The sequenced material came from peripheral blood. The receptors come from a woman between 18 and 30 years old with stable Graves' hyperthyroidism. CDR3s include the opening cysteine and the closing phenylalanine or tryptophan. Fields, in order: D gene, V gene, clone size, J gene, CDR3 DNA, CDR3 protein. A D gene is named only where the DNA matches it firmly. Size is omitted from some rows. Given values are once, few, many or a class for expanded clones.

TRBD1,TRBV6-1,few,TRBJ2-5,TGTGCCAGCAGCCTACAGGGGGCAGGCAGAGAGACCCAGTACTTC,CASSLQGAGRETQYF
NA,TRBV19,many,TRBJ1-5,TGTGCCAGTAGTCCTTCAGGGGGCAATCAGCCCCAGCATTTT,CASSPSGGNQPQHF
NA,TRBV11-2,NA,TRBJ1-1,TGTGCCAGCAGCTTCGTCCTTCTCGGGGCTTTCTTC,CASSFVLLGAFF
TRBD1,TRBV18,NA,TRBJ1-1,TGTGCCAGCTCACCCCGGACAGGGCACACAGGTTCCGAAGCTTTCTTT,CASSPRTGHTGSEAFF
NA,TRBV12-3/TRBV12-4,NA,TRBJ2-7,TGTGCCAGCAGTCCACGAGTTGGAGTCTACGAGCAGTACTTC,CASSPRVGVYEQYF
NA,TRBV12-3/TRBV12-4,many,TRBJ1-2,TGTGCCAGCAGTTCCCAGAACTTGACAGATGGCTACACCTTC,CASSSQNLTDGYTF
NA,TRBV19,many,TRBJ1-2,TGTGCCAGTAGAGGTGCAGGGGCCTATGGCTACACCTTC,CASRGAGAYGYTF
NA,TRBV6-5,NA,TRBJ2-2,TGTGCCAGCAGTTACTCGACTAGCAGGGGGGCCGGGGAGCTGTTTTTT,CASSYSTSRGAGELFF
NA,TRBV28,NA,TRBJ1-2,TGTGCCAGCAGTTTAAGCAGGGAGGGATATGGCTACACCTTC,CASSLSREGYGYTF
TRBD2,TRBV11-3,many,TRBJ2-7,TGTGCCAGCAGCTTAGCTTTGGCGGGGGGACAAGAGCAGTACTTC,CASSLALAGGQEQYF
TRBD1,TRBV7-2,NA,TRBJ2-7,TGTGCCAGCAGCTTACTTGGGACAGACTCCTACGAGCAGTACTTC,CASSLLGTDSYEQYF
NA,TRBV19,NA,TRBJ1-1,TGTGCCAGTAGTCCCATTTGGAACACTGAAGCTTTCTTT,CASSPIWNTEAFF
NA,TRBV28,many,TRBJ2-7,TGTGCCAGCAGTCCTAGTTACGGCGAGCAGTACTTC,CASSPSYGEQYF
NA,TRBV20-1,many,TRBJ1-2,TGCAGTGTGGTGGGCCCAAACTATGGCTACACCTTC,CSVVGPNYGYTF
NA,TRBV20-1,many,TRBJ1-2,TGCAGTGCTAAGGTCCCAAGGGCCGGGGGCGACTATGGCTACACCTTC,CSAKVPRAGGDYGYTF
NA,TRBV12-3/TRBV12-4,many,TRBJ1-5,TGTGCCAGCAGTTTAGAAGCCTCAATCGTAGCCCAGCATTTT,CASSLEASIVAQHF
TRBD2,TRBV6-1,NA,TRBJ2-5,TGTGCCGCTGCCGGTAGCGGGGGGACACAAGAGACCCAGTACTTC,CAAAGSGGTQETQYF
NA,TRBV15,many,TRBJ1-1,TGTGCCACCAGCAGGTCTTTCTCAGGGGACACTGAAGCTTTCTTT,CATSRSFSGDTEAFF
NA,TRBV6-5,once,TRBJ1-2,TGTGCCAGCAGTTACTCATCCCCAGTCCGACCTTATGGCTACACCTTC,CASSYSSPVRPYGYTF
NA,TRBV12-3/TRBV12-4,many,TRBJ2-7,TGTGCCAGCACAAGAAGAGGAGCCTACGAGCAGTACTTC,CASTRRGAYEQYF
NA,TRBV6-5,many,TRBJ2-7,TGTGCCAGCAGTTCCCTGGGGGCGGGGGCCTACGAGCAGTACTTC,CASSSLGAGAYEQYF
NA,TRBV27,many,TRBJ1-1,TGTGCCAGCAGTAGGATTCCCCCGCTGCCCTCCGCTTTCTTT,CASSRIPPLPSAFF
NA,TRBV5-1,many,TRBJ2-5,TGTGCCAGCTCACCAAGCGGAGGAGAGACCCAGTACTTC,CASSPSGGETQYF
NA,TRBV6-5,few,TRBJ2-7,TGTGCCAGCAGTTCACCGGGACAATTTTACGCATTGAACTTC,CASSSPGQFYALNF
NA,TRBV5-1,many,TRBJ1-1,TGCGCCAGCAGTTTCGACAGAGCCTTAAGTGGGGACACTGAAGCTTTCTTT,CASSFDRALSGDTEAFF
NA,TRBV12-3/TRBV12-4,many,TRBJ1-5,TGTGCCAGCAGGGCGGGGGGAGTCGGTCAGCCCCAGCATTTT,CASRAGGVGQPQHF
NA,TRBV12-3/TRBV12-4,many,TRBJ1-5,TGTGCCAGCAGTTTGGCGACAGCTTATAGCAATCAGCCCCAGCATTTT,CASSLATAYSNQPQHF
NA,TRBV27,many,TRBJ1-5,TGTGCCAGCAGTTCCAAGGACAGCAATCAGCCCCAGCATTTT,CASSSKDSNQPQHF
TRBD1,TRBV27,many,TRBJ1-3,TGTGCCAGCAGTTTGGGGACAGGATTTGGAAACACCATATATTTT,CASSLGTGFGNTIYF
NA,TRBV9,few,TRBJ1-2,TGTGCCAGCAGCGCCCACGCGCGGGGAATTGACTATGGCTACACCTTC,CASSAHARGIDYGYTF
TRBD1,TRBV12-3/TRBV12-4,many,TRBJ1-2,TGTGCCAGCGGGACAGGGACCTATGGCTACACCTTC,CASGTGTYGYTF
TRBD1,TRBV11-3,many,TRBJ1-1,TGTGCCAGCAGCTTATTCACCCCCGGGACAGGGTCTGAAGCTTTCTTT,CASSLFTPGTGSEAFF
NA,TRBV11-3,many,TRBJ2-7,TGTGCCAGCTCAGACAGGATGTCCTACGAGCAGTACTTC,CASSDRMSYEQYF
NA,TRBV12-3/TRBV12-4,many,TRBJ1-1,TGTGCCAGCAGCTTAAGGGGGTTGGGCACTGAAGCTTTCTTT,CASSLRGLGTEAFF
NA,TRBV20-1,many,TRBJ2-7,TGCAGTGCTAGAGATCTTCGGCTAGGCGCCTACGAGCAGTACTTC,CSARDLRLGAYEQYF
TRBD1,TRBV5-1,many,TRBJ2-5,TGCGCCAGCAGCTTGGCAGGGACAGGGCTTGAAGAGACCCAGTACTTC,CASSLAGTGLEETQYF
NA,TRBV6-5,many,TRBJ2-7,TGTGCCAGCAGCCTACAACTACGGGGAGGTTCTTCCTACGAGCAGTACTTC,CASSLQLRGGSSYEQYF
NA,TRBV11-1,many,TRBJ1-5,TGTGCCAGCATGGCAGGGGCCTTGGGCAATCAGCCCCAGCATTTT,CASMAGALGNQPQHF
NA,TRBV12-5,many,TRBJ1-5,TGTGCTAGTGGCAAGGGGGACGGCAATCAGCCCCAGCATTTT,CASGKGDGNQPQHF
TRBD2,TRBV6-2/TRBV6-3,NA,TRBJ2-7,TGTGCCAGCAGTTGCCAACCCCAGACTAGCGGGGCCTACGAGCAGTACTTC,CASSCQPQTSGAYEQYF
TRBD1,TRBV12-3/TRBV12-4,many,TRBJ2-7,TGTGCCAGCAGTTACAGGGGGCTGGGAGAGCAGTACTTC,CASSYRGLGEQYF
TRBD1,TRBV27,many,TRBJ1-1,TGTGCCAGCAGCAGTACAGGGGGTGAAGCTTTCTTT,CASSSTGGEAFF
TRBD1,TRBV11-2,NA,TRBJ1-1,TGTGCCAGCAGCTTAGAAGGAGCGGGACAGGGGGCGATATGGAACACTGAAGTTTTCTTT,CASSLEGAGQGAIWNTEVFF
NA,TRBV12-3/TRBV12-4,NA,TRBJ1-1,TGTGCCAGCAGTCCCCAGACTTGGACTGAAGCTTTCTTT,CASSPQTWTEAFF
NA,TRBV28,NA,TRBJ1-2,TGTGCCAGCAGTTTGTCCACAGGGAGCTATGGCTACACCTTC,CASSLSTGSYGYTF
TRBD1,TRBV20-1,many,TRBJ1-1,TGCAGTGCATTCAGGGGGAAAGCTGAAGCTTTCTTT,CSAFRGKAEAFF
TRBD1,TRBV6-1,few,TRBJ2-7,TGTGCCAGCAGACGACAGGGGGGGGAGCGGGAGCAGTACTTC,CASRRQGGEREQYF
NA,TRBV7-9,NA,TRBJ2-4,TGTGCCAGCGTCCAGAGGTTCCACCGCGTTAACATTCAGTACTTC,CASVQRFHRVNIQYF
NA,TRBV6-1,many,TRBJ1-5,TGTGCCAGCAAAGGGAGCAGGGAAAGCAATCAGCCCCAGCATTTT,CASKGSRESNQPQHF
NA,TRBV5-1,many,TRBJ2-7,TGCGCCAGCAGCTTGACCAAAGCCTACGAGCAGTACTTC,CASSLTKAYEQYF
NA,TRBV6-5,many,TRBJ1-1,TGTGCCAGCAGTTTCTTTGCGCAGCCAACTCCCACTGAAGCTTTCTTT,CASSFFAQPTPTEAFF
TRBD1,TRBV28,NA,TRBJ1-2,TGTGCCAGCAGTTCCTCGCGGACAGGGGGGGGTTATGGCTACACCTTC,CASSSSRTGGGYGYTF
NA,TRBV4-1,NA,TRBJ1-1,TGCGCCAGCAGCCAAGAGGGGGCCCTGAACACTGAAGCTTTCTTT,CASSQEGALNTEAFF
NA,TRBV14,many,TRBJ2-5,TGTGCCAGCAGCCAAGTCTCCTACCAAGAGACCCAGTACTTC,CASSQVSYQETQYF
TRBD2,TRBV11-2,many,TRBJ2-5,TGTGCCAGCAGCTTGCCGACTAGCGGGGGGGGCCAAGAGACCCAGTACTTC,CASSLPTSGGGQETQYF
NA,TRBV7-8,NA,TRBJ2-7,TGTGCCAGCAGCTTAGCGCCACAGCGATTTTCCTACGAGCAGTACTTC,CASSLAPQRFSYEQYF
TRBD2,TRBV7-8,NA,TRBJ2-1,TGTGCCAGCAGCTTAGGGCGGGGGGGTCTCTACAATGAGCAGTTCTTC,CASSLGRGGLYNEQFF
NA,TRBV13,NA,TRBJ2-4,TGTGCCAGCAGCCCAGGGGTCGCCAAAAACATTAAGTACTTC,CASSPGVAKNIKYF
NA,TRBV12-3/TRBV12-4,many,TRBJ1-1,TGTGCCAGCAGTGCCGCTTGGGGTACTGAAGCTTTCTTT,CASSAAWGTEAFF
NA,TRBV4-1,many,TRBJ2-7,TGCGCCAGCAGCCAAGTAGGACAATCCCTTGCCGAGCAGTACTTC,CASSQVGQSLAEQYF